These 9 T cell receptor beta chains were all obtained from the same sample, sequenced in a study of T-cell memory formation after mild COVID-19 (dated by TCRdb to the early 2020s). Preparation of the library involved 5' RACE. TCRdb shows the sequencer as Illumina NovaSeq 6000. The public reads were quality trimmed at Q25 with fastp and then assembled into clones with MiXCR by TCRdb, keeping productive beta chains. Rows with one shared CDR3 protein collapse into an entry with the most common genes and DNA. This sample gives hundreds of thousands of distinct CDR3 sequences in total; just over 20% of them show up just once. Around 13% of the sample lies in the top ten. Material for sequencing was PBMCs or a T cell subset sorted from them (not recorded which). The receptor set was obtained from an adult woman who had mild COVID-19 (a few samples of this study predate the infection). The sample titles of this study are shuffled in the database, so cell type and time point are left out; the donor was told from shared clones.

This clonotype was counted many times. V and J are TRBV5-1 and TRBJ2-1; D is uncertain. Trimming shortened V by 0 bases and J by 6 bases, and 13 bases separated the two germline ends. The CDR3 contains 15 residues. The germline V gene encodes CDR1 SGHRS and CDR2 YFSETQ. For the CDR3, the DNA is TGCGCCAGCAGCTTGGCCCCCGGGTCCAGCAATGAGCAGTTCTTC. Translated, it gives CASSLAPGSSNEQFF.

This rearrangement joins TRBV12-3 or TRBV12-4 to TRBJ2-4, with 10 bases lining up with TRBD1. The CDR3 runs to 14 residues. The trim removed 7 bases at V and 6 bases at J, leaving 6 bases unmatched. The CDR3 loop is CASKRQGAGNIQYF. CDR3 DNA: TGTGCCAGCAAAAGACAGGGGGCGGGAAACATTCAGTACTTC.

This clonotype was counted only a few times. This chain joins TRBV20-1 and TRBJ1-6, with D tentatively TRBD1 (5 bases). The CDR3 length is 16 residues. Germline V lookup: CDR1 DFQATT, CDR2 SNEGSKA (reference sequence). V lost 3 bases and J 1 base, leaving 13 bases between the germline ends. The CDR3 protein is CSARPKSGSYNSPLHF. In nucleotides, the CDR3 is TGCAGTGCTAGGCCCAAGTCAGGGTCCTATAATTCACCCCTCCACTTT.

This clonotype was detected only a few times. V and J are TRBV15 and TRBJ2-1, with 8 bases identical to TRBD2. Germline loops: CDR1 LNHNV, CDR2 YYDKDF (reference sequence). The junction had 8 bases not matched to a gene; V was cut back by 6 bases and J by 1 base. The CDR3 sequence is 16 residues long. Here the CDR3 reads CATSYSGDSSYNEQFF. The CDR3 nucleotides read TGTGCCACCAGTTATAGCGGGGACTCATCCTACAATGAGCAGTTCTTC.

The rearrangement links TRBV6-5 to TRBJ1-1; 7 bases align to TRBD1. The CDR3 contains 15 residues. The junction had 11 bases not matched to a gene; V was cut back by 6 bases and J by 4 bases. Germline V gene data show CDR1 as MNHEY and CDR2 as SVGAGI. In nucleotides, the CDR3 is TGTGCCAGCAGCCTAGGGGGAGGGGGCCGCACTGAAGCTTTCTTT. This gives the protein CASSLGGGGRTEAFF.

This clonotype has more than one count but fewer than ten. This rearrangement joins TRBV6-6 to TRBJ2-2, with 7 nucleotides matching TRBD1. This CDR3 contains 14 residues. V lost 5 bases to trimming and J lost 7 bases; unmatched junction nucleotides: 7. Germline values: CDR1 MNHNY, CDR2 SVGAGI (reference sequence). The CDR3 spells CASSVRDSLGELFF. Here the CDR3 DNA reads TGTGCCAGCAGTGTCCGGGACAGTCTCGGGGAGCTGTTTTTT.

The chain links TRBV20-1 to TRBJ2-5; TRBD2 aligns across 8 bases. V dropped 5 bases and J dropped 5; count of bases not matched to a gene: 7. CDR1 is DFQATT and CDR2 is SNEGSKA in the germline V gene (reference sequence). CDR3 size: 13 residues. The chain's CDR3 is CSAAGTRDETQYF. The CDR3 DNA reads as TGCAGTGCTGCCGGGACTAGGGACGAGACCCAGTACTTC.

The DNA for the CDR3 is TGTGCCAGCAGCCTAACAGCTTCCCGGTATGGCTACACCTTC. The encoded protein is CASSLTASRYGYTF. The chain has TRBV7-9 and TRBJ1-2; no clear D gene. The CDR3 length is 14 residues. V was clipped by 5 bases and J by 5 bases, with 15 bases between them. CDR1 and CDR2 from the germline V gene are SEHNR and FQNEAQ (reference sequence).

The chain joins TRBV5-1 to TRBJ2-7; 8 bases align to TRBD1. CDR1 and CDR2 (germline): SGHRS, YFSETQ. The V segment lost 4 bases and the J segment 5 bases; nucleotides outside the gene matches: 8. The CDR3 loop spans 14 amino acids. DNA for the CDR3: TGCGCCAGCAGCCCGGACAGGGTTGGAAACGAGCAGTACTTC. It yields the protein CASSPDRVGNEQYF.